The 7 T cell receptor beta chains presented below share a single source sample, sequenced in a study of T cell repertoires in cytomegalovirus infection. Using its own MiXCR run on the reads, TCRdb lists one record per CDR3 protein. Among about 400,000 distinct CDR3 sequences listed, 15% to 20% were seen once. Sequenced: PBMCs. Receptors originate from a human donor in good health (CMV status not recorded). Some clones in this sample may be carry-over from other donors' samples.

This clonotype was recorded at least ten times. This chain uses TRBV7-2 with TRBJ2-5; 7 bases agree with TRBD1. The germline V gene encodes CDR1 SGHTA and CDR2 FQGNSA. V dropped 10 bases and J dropped 5; count of bases not matched to a gene: 13. This CDR3 region has 14 residues. CDR3 nucleotides: TGTGCCAACCGCCGGGACAGAGGTTGGGAGACCCAGTACTTC. It is translated as CANRRDRGWETQYF.

This chain uses TRBV19 with TRBJ2-2; possibly TRBD1 for D (5 bases). Trimming took off 3 bases at V and 4 bases at J, with 12 bases between the two ends. The CDR3 totals 15 residues. Per germline, CDR1 LNHDA and CDR2 SQIVND (reference sequence). The CDR3 nucleotides read TGTGCCAGTAGTATTCTCCAGGGTAGCACCGGGGAGCTGTTTTTT. It encodes CASSILQGSTGELFF. Full variable domain (remainder filled in from reference TRBV19 and TRBJ2-2): DGGITQSPKYLFRKEGQNVTLSCEQNLNHDAMYWYRQDPGQGLRLIYYSQIVNDFQKGDIAEGYSVSREKKESFPLTVTSAQKNPTAFYLCASSILQGSTGELFFGEGSRLTVL.

The sample holds a few counts of this clonotype. The chain links TRBV20-1 to TRBJ2-5; 10 bases fit TRBD2. The CDR3 runs 19 residues. With 1 base clipped from V and 5 bases from J, the junction kept 19 bases outside the gene matches. Looked up from germline, CDR1 is DFQATT and CDR2 is SNEGSKA (reference sequence). The chain's CDR3 is CSARVSTLAGVAMLETQYF. CDR3 DNA: TGCAGTGCTAGAGTGAGCACCCTAGCGGGAGTTGCCATGTTGGAGACCCAGTACTTC.

V gene TRBV20-1 combines with J gene TRBJ2-1, with TRBD2 identical over 8 bases. The CDR3 has 15 residues. Germline trimming cut 3 bases from V and 9 bases from J; bases unmatched to any gene: 13. Germline values: CDR1 DFQATT, CDR2 SNEGSKA (reference sequence). CDR3 in amino acids: CSASYGGAFQGEQFF. CDR3 in DNA: TGCAGTGCTAGTTACGGGGGGGCCTTCCAGGGTGAGCAGTTCTTC.

This clonotype has ten or more counts. This sequence joins TRBV7-9 and TRBJ2-3; a possible D gene is TRBD2 (6 bases). The CDR3 consists of 15 residues. V was trimmed by 4 bases and J by 2 bases, leaving 13 bases between them. The germline V gene encodes CDR1 SEHNR and CDR2 FQNEAQ (reference sequence). Here the CDR3 reads CASSSTSRDTDTQYF. The CDR3 nucleotides are TGTGCCAGCAGCTCAACTTCGCGGGACACAGATACGCAGTATTTT.

This rearrangement joins TRBV7-2 to TRBJ1-2; the D gene is possibly TRBD1 (6 bases). There are 17 residues in the CDR3. The V gene's germline CDR1 is SGHTA and CDR2 FQGNSA. Trimming pared 1 base from V and 0 bases from J, leaving 15 bases between. CDR3 region: CASSLEAGVPSNYGYTF. In DNA, the CDR3 is TGTGCCAGCAGCTTAGAGGCAGGGGTCCCCTCTAACTATGGCTACACCTTC.

The chain combines TRBV2 with TRBJ1-1, with D unclear. V shed 2 bases and J shed 1 base, with 11 bases lying between them. CDR1 is SNHLY, CDR2 FYNNEI, per germline. The length of the CDR3 is 15 residues. CDR3 sequence reads: CASSEFGSGNTEAFF. CDR3 nucleotides: TGTGCCAGCAGTGAATTCGGTTCAGGGAACACTGAAGCTTTCTTT.